These 24 T cell receptor beta chains were sequenced from one sample in a study of cytomegalovirus exposure and HLA in healthy donors. The PCR ran on 60 Vbeta and 13 Jbeta primers. Clones were sequenced by immunoSEQ multiplex PCR, and TCRdb holds only the in-frame ones, with some missing. The table has about 200,000 clones, around 86% seen once; the top ten hold 1.3%. Sequencing was carried out using PBMCs. The receptors stem from a man aged 30-40 years in good health and CMV-seronegative.

The sample holds a few counts of this clone. Here the CDR3 reads CASSQDIGGPDTQYF. The CDR3 region has the DNA TGCGCCAGCAGCCAAGATATCGGGGGGCCTGATACGCAGTATTTT. The genes are TRBV4-3 and TRBJ2-3; D is possibly TRBD2 (7 bases). The V end was cut by 0 bases, the J end by 6 bases, with 13 bases between. The CDR3 is made up of 15 amino acids. CDR1 and CDR2 (germline): LGHNA, YSLEER.

This chain uses TRBV7-9 with TRBJ2-2, with 10 bases that match TRBD1. Germline trimming cut 2 bases from V and 6 bases from J; bases unmatched to any gene: 6. Germline V gives CDR1 SEHNR, CDR2 FQNEAQ (reference sequence). This CDR3 region has 16 residues. The CDR3 DNA follows: TGTGCCAGCAGCTTACCCGGGACAGGGGTGTCCGGGGAGCTGTTTTTT. Translated: CASSLPGTGVSGELFF.

The chain uses TRBV2 and TRBJ1-3, with a weak D call TRBD1 (6 bases). V lost 5 bases, J lost 4 bases, and 15 bases lay in between. The germline V gene has CDR1 SNHLY and CDR2 FYNNEI. There are 15 residues in the CDR3. For the CDR3, the DNA is TGTGCCAGCAGTCTAACAGGGAAAGGCGGAAACACCATATATTTT. It specifies CASSLTGKGGNTIYF.

The CDR3 sequence is CASRTPDRMNTEAFF. For the CDR3, the DNA is TGTGCCAGCAGGACACCGGACAGAATGAACACTGAAGCTTTCTTT. The chain is built from TRBV28 and TRBJ1-1; weak D call: TRBD1 (6 bases). The CDR3 loop spans 15 amino acids. Germline lookup yields CDR1 MDHEN and CDR2 SYDVKM. The V and J ends lost 6 bases and 0 bases respectively, with 14 bases between them.

This sequence joins TRBV18 and TRBJ2-7; TRBD2 agrees at 8 bases. Germline CDR1 and CDR2: KGHSH and LQKENI. The CDR3 has 14 residues. Losses at the gene ends were 5 bases for V and 7 bases for J; bases not matched to a gene: 10. As DNA, the CDR3 is TGTGCCAGCTCATCGACGCGGGGGGCAAGGGAGCAGTACTTC. It yields the protein CASSSTRGAREQYF.

This rearrangement joins TRBV28 to TRBJ2-5; 10 positions agree with TRBD1. Germline V lookup: CDR1 MDHEN, CDR2 SYDVKM. V shed 11 bases and J 5 bases; nucleotides not matched to a gene: 8. The CDR3 is 13 amino acids. For the CDR3, the DNA is TGTGCCGGTAGGACAGGGGGTATGGAGACCCAGTACTTC. It encodes CAGRTGGMETQYF. The whole variable domain, remainder taken from reference TRBV28 and TRBJ2-5, is DVKVTQSSRYLVKRTGEKVFLECVQDMDHENMFWYRQDPGLGLRLIYFSYDVKMKEKGDIPEGYSVSREKKERFSLILESASTNQTSMYLCAGRTGGMETQYFGPGTRLLVL.

The gene calls are TRBV7-2 and TRBJ2-3; TRBD2 matches at 8 bases. Germline trimming cut 3 bases from V and 6 bases from J; bases unmatched to any gene: 8. CDR1 and CDR2 (germline): SGHTA, FQGNSA. The CDR3 has 15 amino acids. In DNA, the CDR3 is TGTGCCAGCAGCTTCAGACTAGCGAGTGGGGATACGCAGTATTTT. Amino acids: CASSFRLASGDTQYF.

Here the CDR3 reads CSVSSSGRIHNEQFF. The CDR3 DNA reads as TGCAGCGTGTCCTCTAGCGGGAGAATTCACAATGAGCAGTTCTTC. The rearrangement links TRBV29-1 to TRBJ2-1; the match to TRBD2 covers 10 bases. V dropped 6 bases and J dropped 5; count of bases not matched to a gene: 10. CDR1 and CDR2 (germline): SQVTM, ANQGSEA. CDR3 length: 15 residues.

The rearrangement uses TRBV7-9 and TRBJ1-4; D is unresolved. The CDR3 contains 13 residues. V was pared by 1 base and J by 8 bases, with 8 bases between. Germline-derived CDR1 and CDR2 are SEHNR and FQNEAQ (reference sequence). The CDR3 protein is CASSLVNSEKLFF. The CDR3 DNA is TGTGCCAGCAGCTTAGTTAACAGCGAAAAACTGTTTTTT. Full variable domain (missing parts from reference TRBV7-9 and TRBJ1-4): DTGVSQNPRHKITKRGQNVTFRCDPISEHNRLYWYRQTLGQGPEFLTYFQNEAQLEKSRLLSDRFSAERPKGSFSTLEIQRTEQGDSAMYLCASSLVNSEKLFFGSGTQLSVL.

The rearrangement uses TRBV5-1 and TRBJ2-3; a weak D match, TRBD2 (5 bases). The CDR3 loop spans 17 amino acids. V was clipped by 1 base and J by 3 bases, with 18 bases between them. Germline V gene sequence: CDR1 SGHRS, CDR2 YFSETQ. The CDR3 spells CASSLLGGLSGTDTQYF. The CDR3 nucleotides read TGCGCCAGCAGCTTGCTAGGCGGGTTGAGTGGGACAGATACGCAGTATTTT.

The rearrangement joins TRBV18 to TRBJ2-1; D unclear. This CDR3 contains 14 residues. Looked up from germline, CDR1 is KGHSH and CDR2 is LQKENI. V gave up 6 bases and J gave up 0 bases, with 9 bases separating them. The CDR3 bases are TGTGCCAGCTCTTACGTTAGCTCCTACAATGAGCAGTTCTTC. It specifies CASSYVSSYNEQFF.

The chain uses TRBV6-5 and TRBJ1-4; TRBD1 agrees at 8 bases. V shed 7 bases and J 6 bases; nucleotides not matched to a gene: 7. Germline V gene sequence: CDR1 MNHEY, CDR2 SVGAGI. The CDR3 has 14 amino acids. The CDR3: CASTRTGRDEKLFF. CDR3 DNA sequence: TGTGCCAGCACAAGGACAGGGCGGGATGAAAAACTGTTTTTT.

CDR3 sequence reads: CASSFTGTAYGYTF. The CDR3 DNA is TGTGCCAGCAGCTTCACCGGGACAGCCTATGGCTACACCTTC. The rearrangement uses TRBV11-2 and TRBJ1-2, with 7 positions matching TRBD1. CDR1 is SGHAT, CDR2 FQNNGV, per germline. After removal of 3 bases from V and 4 bases from J, the junction contained 5 bases not matched to a gene. This CDR3 region has 14 residues. Based on the CDR3 plus reference TRBV11-2 and TRBJ1-2, the full variable domain is EAGVAQSPRYKIIEKRQSVAFWCNPISGHATLYWYQQILGQGPKLLIQFQNNGVVDDSQLPKDRFSAERLKGVDSTLKIQPAKLEDSAVYLCASSFTGTAYGYTFGSGTRLTVV.

This rearrangement joins TRBV5-1 to TRBJ2-5, with D maybe TRBD2 (6 bases). CDR1 and CDR2 from the germline V gene are SGHRS and YFSETQ. The ends were cut back, 0 bases at V and 4 bases at J, with 7 bases in the middle. The CDR3 is made up of 13 amino acids. This CDR3 reads CASSLAGRETQYF. DNA of the CDR3: TGCGCCAGCAGCTTGGCCGGGAGAGAGACCCAGTACTTC.

This clone was counted only a few times. V is TRBV6-1 and J is TRBJ1-6; TRBD1 agrees at 9 bases. There are 16 residues in the CDR3. Unmatched junction bases numbered 3, after V lost 4 bases and J lost 2 bases. Germline CDR1 and CDR2: MNHNS and SASEGT. This CDR3 is CASSGGTGPYNSPLHF. CDR3 nucleotide sequence: TGTGCCAGCAGTGGGGGGACAGGGCCCTATAATTCACCCCTCCACTTT.

The chain couples TRBV18 to TRBJ2-1; 10 bases map to TRBD1. Germline V lookup: CDR1 KGHSH, CDR2 LQKENI. Losses at the gene ends were 3 bases for V and 7 bases for J; bases not matched to a gene: 6. There are 15 residues in the CDR3. The CDR3 region has the DNA TGTGCCAGCTCACCCGACGACAGGGGGCGAAATGAGCAGTTCTTC. This codes for CASSPDDRGRNEQFF.

A note on this clone: The sample carries other DNA sequences with the same CDR3. The chain recombines TRBV7-8 with TRBJ1-5; the D is unclear. This CDR3 has 17 amino acids. The V gene lost 5 bases and the J gene lost 2 bases, with 19 bases spanning the gap. Germline CDR1 SGHVS, CDR2 FQNEAQ. The CDR3 spells CASSPRTRLEGNQPQHF. DNA of the CDR3: TGTGCCAGCAGCCCGAGGACCAGACTAGAGGGCAATCAGCCCCAGCATTTT.

The chain couples TRBV11-1 to TRBJ2-3; 9 positions agree with TRBD2. In germline, CDR1 is SGHAT, CDR2 FQDESV (reference sequence). V was pared by 2 bases and J by 3 bases, with 6 bases of the junction left unmatched. The CDR3 runs 16 residues. The CDR3 protein is CASSLISGSETDTQYF. CDR3 nucleotide sequence: TGTGCCAGCAGCTTAATTAGCGGGAGTGAGACAGATACGCAGTATTTT.

V usage is TRBV7-9 and J usage is TRBJ1-1, with D possibly being TRBD1 (5 bases). Germline lookup yields CDR1 SEHNR and CDR2 FQNEAQ (reference sequence). CDR3 length: 15 amino acids. V was clipped by 3 bases and J by 1 base, with 12 bases between them. CDR3 in amino acids: CASSFQGVGNTEAFF. The DNA for the CDR3 is TGTGCCAGCAGCTTCCAGGGCGTAGGGAACACTGAAGCTTTCTTT.

Only a few counts were recorded for this clone. CDR3 residues: CASSMLQGNQPQHF. CDR3 nucleotides: TGTGCCAGTAGTATGTTGCAGGGCAATCAGCCCCAGCATTTT. The genes are TRBV19 and TRBJ1-5, with D hard to call. CDR3 length: 14 amino acids. The germline V gene encodes CDR1 LNHDA and CDR2 SQIVND (reference sequence). V lost 3 bases, J lost 2 bases, and 8 bases lay in between. Drawing the rest from reference TRBV19 and TRBJ1-5, the complete variable domain is DGGITQSPKYLFRKEGQNVTLSCEQNLNHDAMYWYRQDPGQGLRLIYYSQIVNDFQKGDIAEGYSVSREKKESFPLTVTSAQKNPTAFYLCASSMLQGNQPQHFGDGTRLSIL.

CDR3 bases: TGTGCCAGCAGCTCGGACACCGGGGAGCTGTTTTTT. It encodes CASSSDTGELFF. The gene calls are TRBV7-6 and TRBJ2-2; D remains ambiguous. CDR1 is SGHVS and CDR2 is FNYEAQ in the germline V gene. V gave up 4 bases and J gave up 3 bases, with 3 bases separating them. There are 12 residues in the CDR3.

CDR3 DNA sequence: TGTGCCAGCTCACCTACTAGCGGGAGCGCAGATACGCAGTATTTT. Translated: CASSPTSGSADTQYF. This chain uses TRBV18 with TRBJ2-3, with 11 bases matching TRBD2. The CDR3 runs 15 residues. Germline V lookup: CDR1 KGHSH, CDR2 LQKENI. V trimming: 3 bases; J trimming: 4 bases; junction bases outside the gene matches: 3.

The J gene is TRBJ2-4, the V gene TRBV19; D is unclear. The CDR3 spans 13 residues. Germline V gene lookup returns CDR1 LNHDA and CDR2 SQIVND (reference sequence). V was clipped by 3 bases and J by 7 bases, with 10 bases between them. The CDR3 loop is CASSIPWANIQYF. CDR3 DNA: TGTGCCAGTAGTATCCCCTGGGCGAACATTCAGTACTTC.

The chain joins TRBV6-5 to TRBJ2-3, with 7 nucleotides matching TRBD2. This CDR3 has 14 amino acids. Trimming at V came to 5 bases and at J to 2 bases, leaving 4 bases not matched to a gene. The V gene's germline CDR1 is MNHEY and CDR2 SVGAGI. The DNA for the CDR3 is TGTGCCAGCAGTCGAGGACTAGACACAGATACGCAGTATTTT. It encodes CASSRGLDTDTQYF.